The 14 T cell receptor beta chains below all came from one sample that was sequenced in a study of blood T cell repertoires in COVID-19. Assay used: immunoSEQ multiplex PCR; TCRdb lists only in-frame clones, some missing. The repertoire includes about 190,000 clones, approximately 80% of them detected once, and roughly a fifth sits in the top ten. The sequencing input was peripheral blood. The receptors here all came from a human donor in a cohort sampled during active COVID-19.

The V and J genes are TRBV6-6 and TRBJ2-1; 7 nucleotides line up with TRBD1. This CDR3 has 15 amino acids. CDR1 is MNHNY, CDR2 SVGAGI, per germline (reference sequence). Trimming at V came to 5 bases and at J to 4 bases, leaving 8 bases not matched to a gene. The CDR3 sequence: CASSQRDRAYNEQFF. CDR3 nucleotide sequence: TGTGCCAGCAGTCAACGAGACAGGGCTTACAATGAGCAGTTCTTC.

This rearrangement joins TRBV11-2 to TRBJ1-4, with TRBD1 matching 7 bases. V shed 3 bases, J shed 4 bases, and the junction held 8 bases outside the gene matches. This CDR3 has 16 residues. Looked up from germline, CDR1 is SGHAT and CDR2 is FQNNGV. The CDR3 region has the DNA TGTGCCAGCAGCTTCAGGGGGGCGGAGGTTAATGAAAAACTGTTTTTT. Translated, it gives CASSFRGAEVNEKLFF. Full variable domain (rest looked up from reference TRBV11-2 and TRBJ1-4): EAGVAQSPRYKIIEKRQSVAFWCNPISGHATLYWYQQILGQGPKLLIQFQNNGVVDDSQLPKDRFSAERLKGVDSTLKIQPAKLEDSAVYLCASSFRGAEVNEKLFFGSGTQLSVL.

The V call is TRBV7-9, the J call TRBJ2-3, with D unclear. This CDR3 is built from 13 residues. From germline, CDR1 is SEHNR and CDR2 FQNEAQ (reference sequence). Deletions cut 6 bases from V and 7 bases from J, with 14 bases between. The CDR3 DNA reads TGTGCCAGCAGATCCGAGCTTGTATATACGCAGTATTTT. Translated: CASRSELVYTQYF.

This clone was seen only once. V is TRBV15 and J is TRBJ2-1, with a tentative D call TRBD2 (6 bases). Per germline, CDR1 LNHNV and CDR2 YYDKDF (reference sequence). Deletions cut 5 bases from V and 5 bases from J, with 16 bases between. CDR3 length equals 15 residues. In DNA, the CDR3 is TGTGCCACCAGCCGGCGGGACGCAAGGGACAATGAGCAGTTCTTC. This sequence encodes CATSRRDARDNEQFF.

The gene calls are TRBV5-5 and TRBJ2-7; a possible D gene is TRBD1 (6 bases). Germline CDR1 reads SGHKS; CDR2 reads YYEKEE (reference sequence). The CDR3 loop spans 12 amino acids. Between the trimmed V and J ends, which lost 8 bases and 2 bases, there was a span of 11 bases. The CDR3 loop is CASQGSTYEQYV. CDR3 in DNA: TGTGCCAGTCAGGGGAGTACCTACGAGCAGTACGTC.

This chain connects TRBV6-5 to TRBJ1-2, with a weak D call TRBD1 (6 bases). The germline V gene has CDR1 MNHEY and CDR2 SVGAGI. The germline V and J ends were trimmed by 6 bases and 7 bases, with 9 bases remaining between them. The CDR3 runs 11 residues. The CDR3 protein is CASRDSFGYTF. As DNA, the CDR3 is TGTGCCAGCAGGGACAGTTTTGGCTACACCTTC.

CDR3 sequence: CASSLQGYNEQFF. The CDR3, as DNA: TGTGCCAGCAGCTTGCAGGGTTACAATGAGCAGTTCTTC. The rearrangement uses TRBV5-4 and TRBJ2-1; D may be TRBD1 (5 bases). V shed 1 base and J shed 4 bases, with 6 bases lying between them. CDR3 length: 13 residues. Germline CDR1 reads SGHNT; CDR2 reads YYREEE (reference sequence).

This clone was detected a few times. The V and J genes are TRBV19 and TRBJ2-7, with 11 positions matching TRBD2. Unmatched junction bases numbered 17, after V lost 3 bases and J lost 4 bases. The CDR3 runs to 19 residues. Germline assignment: CDR1 LNHDA and CDR2 SQIVND (reference sequence). The CDR3 bases are TGTGCCAGTAGTATTAGGGTAATAGCGGGGGGGCTGCAATGGTACGAGCAGTACGTC. Translation gives CASSIRVIAGGLQWYEQYV.

This clone has a handful of counts. The V gene is TRBV14, the J gene TRBJ2-1; 7 nucleotides line up with TRBD1. V gave up 3 bases and J gave up 2 bases; unmatched junction bases: 7. Germline V gene lookup returns CDR1 SGHDN and CDR2 FVKESK. CDR3 length: 16 amino acids. The CDR3 DNA is TGTGCCAGCAGCCAGCTTGGACAGGACGCCTACAATGAGCAGTTCTTC. Translating gives CASSQLGQDAYNEQFF.

J is TRBJ1-1 and V is TRBV10-2, with D unresolved. Germline CDR1 reads WSHSY; CDR2 reads SAAADI. The V gene lost 3 bases and the J gene lost 5 bases, with 10 bases spanning the gap. CDR3 length: 13 amino acids. The CDR3 DNA reads TGCGCCAGCAGTGATGAGGGTATGACTGAAGCTTTCTTT. Its translation: CASSDEGMTEAFF.

The count of this clone is one. The chain carries TRBV7-9 and TRBJ2-7; TRBD2 might be the D (6 bases). This CDR3 is 15 amino acids long. Per the germline V gene, CDR1 is SEHNR and CDR2 is FQNEAQ (reference sequence). V lost 5 bases, J lost 2 bases, and 16 bases lay in between. The CDR3: CASSPWGEGTYEQYF. The CDR3 DNA reads TGTGCCAGCAGCCCCTGGGGGGAAGGGACCTACGAGCAGTACTTC.

This clone was counted once. The chain has TRBV12-5 and TRBJ1-2; 8 bases line up with TRBD1. This CDR3 contains 13 residues. Germline loops: CDR1 LGHNT, CDR2 FRNRAP. The J segment lost 5 bases and the V segment lost 6 bases, leaving 5 bases of the junction unmatched. CDR3 region: CASGGQGVYGYTF. As DNA, the CDR3 is TGTGCTAGTGGAGGACAGGGCGTTTATGGCTACACCTTC.

This clone came up once. V is TRBV29-1 and J is TRBJ2-1; D gene uncertain. The CDR3 has 12 residues. The V gene's germline CDR1 is SQVTM and CDR2 ANQGSEA. Trimming removed 5 bases at V and 4 bases at J, with 9 bases between. This CDR3 is CSVNSDYNEQFF. Here the CDR3 DNA reads TGCAGCGTTAATTCAGATTACAATGAGCAGTTCTTC.

This clone was seen only once. This chain links TRBV10-2 with TRBJ1-2, with D possibly being TRBD1 (6 bases). CDR1 is WSHSY, CDR2 SAAADI, per germline. Trimming left V 5 bases short and J 6 bases short, with 16 bases between. This CDR3 is built from 14 residues. The DNA for the CDR3 is TGCGCCAGCAGTCCAGGGGCGGAGGTGGATGGCTACACCTTC. Translated: CASSPGAEVDGYTF.